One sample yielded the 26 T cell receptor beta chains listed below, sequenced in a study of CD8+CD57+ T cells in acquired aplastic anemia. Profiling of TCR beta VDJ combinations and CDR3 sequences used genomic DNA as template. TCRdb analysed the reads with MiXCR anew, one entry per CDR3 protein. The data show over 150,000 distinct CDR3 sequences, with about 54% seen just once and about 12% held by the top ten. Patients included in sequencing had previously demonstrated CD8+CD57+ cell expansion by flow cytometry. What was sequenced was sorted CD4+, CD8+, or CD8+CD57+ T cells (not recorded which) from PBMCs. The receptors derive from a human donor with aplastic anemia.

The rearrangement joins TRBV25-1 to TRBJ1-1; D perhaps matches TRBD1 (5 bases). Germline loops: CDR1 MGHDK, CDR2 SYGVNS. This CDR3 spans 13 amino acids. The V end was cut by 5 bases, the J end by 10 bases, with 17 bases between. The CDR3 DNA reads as TGTGCCAGCAGTCCCCAGGGACGAGGCGGAGCTTTCTTT. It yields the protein CASSPQGRGGAFF.

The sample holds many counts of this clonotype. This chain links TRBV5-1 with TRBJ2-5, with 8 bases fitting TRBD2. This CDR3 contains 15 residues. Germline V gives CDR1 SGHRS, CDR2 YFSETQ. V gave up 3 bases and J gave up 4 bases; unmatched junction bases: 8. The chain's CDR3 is CASSSYGGARETQYF. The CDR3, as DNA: TGCGCCAGCAGCTCGTACGGGGGGGCCCGAGAGACCCAGTACTTC.

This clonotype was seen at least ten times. The CDR3 DNA reads as TGTGCCAGCGGCCCGTCTAATGAAAAACTGTTTTTT. Translation: CASGPSNEKLFF. The chain uses TRBV6-2 or TRBV6-3 and TRBJ1-4, with unresolved D. The CDR3 totals 12 residues. V lost 8 bases to trimming and J lost 3 bases, with 7 bases between them. The germline V gene encodes CDR1 MNHEY and CDR2 SVGEGT.

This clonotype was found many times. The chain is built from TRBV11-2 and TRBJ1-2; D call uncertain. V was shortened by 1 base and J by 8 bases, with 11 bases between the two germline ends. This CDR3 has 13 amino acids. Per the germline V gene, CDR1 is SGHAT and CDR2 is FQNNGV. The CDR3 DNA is TGTGCCAGCAGCTTAGGAAAAGGTGGCGGCTACACCTTC. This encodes CASSLGKGGGYTF.

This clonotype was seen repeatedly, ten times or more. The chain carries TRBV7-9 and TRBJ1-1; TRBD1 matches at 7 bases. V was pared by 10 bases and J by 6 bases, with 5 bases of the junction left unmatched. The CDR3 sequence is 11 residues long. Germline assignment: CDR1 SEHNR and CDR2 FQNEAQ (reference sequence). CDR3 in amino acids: CATRDSPEAFF. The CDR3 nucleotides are TGTGCCACCCGGGACAGCCCTGAAGCTTTCTTT. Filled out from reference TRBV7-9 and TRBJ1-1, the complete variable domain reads DTGVSQNPRHKITKRGQNVTFRCDPISEHNRLYWYRQTLGQGPEFLTYFQNEAQLEKSRLLSDRFSAERPKGSFSTLEIQRTEQGDSAMYLCATRDSPEAFFGQGTRLTVV.

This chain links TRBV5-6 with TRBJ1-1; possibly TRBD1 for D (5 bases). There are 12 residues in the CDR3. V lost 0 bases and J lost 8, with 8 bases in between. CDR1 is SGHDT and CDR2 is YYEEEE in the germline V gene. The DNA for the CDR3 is TGTGCCAGCAGCTTGGACAGGATCGAAGCTTTCTTT. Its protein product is CASSLDRIEAFF.

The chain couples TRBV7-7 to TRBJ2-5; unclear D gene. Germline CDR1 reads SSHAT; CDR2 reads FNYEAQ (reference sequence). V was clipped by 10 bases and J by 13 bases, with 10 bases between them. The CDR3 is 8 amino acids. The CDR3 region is CANNPRYF. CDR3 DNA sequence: TGTGCCAACAACCCGCGGTACTTC.

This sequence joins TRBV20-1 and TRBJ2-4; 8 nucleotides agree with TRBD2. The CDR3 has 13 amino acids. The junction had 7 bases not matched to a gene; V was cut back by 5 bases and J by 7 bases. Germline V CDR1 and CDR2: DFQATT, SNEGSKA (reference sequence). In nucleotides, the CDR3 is TGCAGTGCTCGGAGGAGCGGGGGTAACATTCAGTACTTC. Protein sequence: CSARRSGGNIQYF.

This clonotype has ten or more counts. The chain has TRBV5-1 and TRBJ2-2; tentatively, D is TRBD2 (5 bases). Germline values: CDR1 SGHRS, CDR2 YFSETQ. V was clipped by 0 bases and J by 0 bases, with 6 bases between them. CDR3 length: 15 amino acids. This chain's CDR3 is CASSLDGANTGELFF. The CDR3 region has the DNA TGCGCCAGCAGCTTGGACGGGGCGAACACCGGGGAGCTGTTTTTT.

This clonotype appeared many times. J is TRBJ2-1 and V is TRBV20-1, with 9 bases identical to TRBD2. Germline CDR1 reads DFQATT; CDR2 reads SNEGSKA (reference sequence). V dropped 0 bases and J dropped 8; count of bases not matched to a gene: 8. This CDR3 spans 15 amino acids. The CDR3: CSARDQAGGRYEQFF. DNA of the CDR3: TGCAGTGCTAGAGATCAGGCGGGGGGGCGCTATGAGCAGTTCTTC.

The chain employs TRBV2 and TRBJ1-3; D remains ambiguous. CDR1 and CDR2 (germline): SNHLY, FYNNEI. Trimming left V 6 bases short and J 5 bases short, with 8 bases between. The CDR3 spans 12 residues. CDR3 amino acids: CASRRNRNTIYF. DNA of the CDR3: TGTGCCAGCAGACGAAACAGAAACACCATATATTTT.

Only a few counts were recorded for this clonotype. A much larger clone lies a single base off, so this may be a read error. The DNA for the CDR3 is TGTGCCAGTAGGATGGGGGGGGGCGTGGACTATGTCGGCTACACCTTC. This sequence encodes CASRMGGGVDYVGYTF. The rearrangement links TRBV19 to TRBJ1-2; perhaps TRBD1 as D (6 bases). The CDR3 totals 16 residues. Germline CDR1 and CDR2: LNHDA and SQIVND (reference sequence). V was pared by 6 bases and J by 8 bases, with 25 bases between.

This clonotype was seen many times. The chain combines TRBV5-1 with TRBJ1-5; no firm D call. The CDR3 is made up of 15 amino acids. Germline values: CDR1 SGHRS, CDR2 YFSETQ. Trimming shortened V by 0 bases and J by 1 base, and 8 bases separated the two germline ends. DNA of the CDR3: TGCGCCAGCAGCTTGGAAGGGATGAGCAATCAGCCCCAGCATTTT. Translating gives CASSLEGMSNQPQHF.

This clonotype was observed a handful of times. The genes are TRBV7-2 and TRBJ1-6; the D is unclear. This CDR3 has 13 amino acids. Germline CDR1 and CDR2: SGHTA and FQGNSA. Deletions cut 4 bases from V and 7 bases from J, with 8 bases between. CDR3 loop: CASSWGSNSPLHF. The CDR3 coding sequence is TGTGCCAGCAGCTGGGGATCCAATTCACCCCTCCACTTT.

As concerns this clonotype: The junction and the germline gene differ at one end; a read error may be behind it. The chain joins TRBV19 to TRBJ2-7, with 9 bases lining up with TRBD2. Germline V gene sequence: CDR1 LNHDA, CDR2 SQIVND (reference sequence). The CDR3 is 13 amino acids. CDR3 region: CASSIGVAGEVGF. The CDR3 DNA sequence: TGTGCCAGTAGTATCGGGGTAGCGGGAGAAGTAGGCTTC.

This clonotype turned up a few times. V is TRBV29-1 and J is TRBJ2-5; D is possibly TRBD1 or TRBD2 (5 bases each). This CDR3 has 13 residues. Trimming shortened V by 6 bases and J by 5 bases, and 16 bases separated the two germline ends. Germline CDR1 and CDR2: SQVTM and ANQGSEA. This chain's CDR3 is CSVTDGVDETQYF. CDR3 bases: TGCAGCGTGACAGACGGGGTCGATGAGACCCAGTACTTC.

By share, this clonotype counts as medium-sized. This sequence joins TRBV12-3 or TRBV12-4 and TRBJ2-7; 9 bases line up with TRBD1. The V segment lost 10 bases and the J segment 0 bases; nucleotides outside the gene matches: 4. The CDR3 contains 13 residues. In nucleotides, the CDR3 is TGTGCCATTCGGGACAGGGACTCCTACGAGCAGTACTTC. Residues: CAIRDRDSYEQYF.

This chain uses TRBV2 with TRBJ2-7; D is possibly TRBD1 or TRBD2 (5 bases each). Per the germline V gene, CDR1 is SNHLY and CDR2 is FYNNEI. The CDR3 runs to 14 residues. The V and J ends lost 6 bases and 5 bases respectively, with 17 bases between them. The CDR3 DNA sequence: TGTGCCAGCAGCCCGGGACGACATAAGGACGAGCAGTACTTC. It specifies CASSPGRHKDEQYF.

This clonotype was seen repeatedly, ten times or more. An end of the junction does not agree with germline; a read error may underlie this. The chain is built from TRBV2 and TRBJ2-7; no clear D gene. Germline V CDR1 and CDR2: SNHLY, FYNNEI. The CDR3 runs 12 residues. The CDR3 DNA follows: TGTGCTAGCAGTGATGCGGTATACGAGCAGTACTTC. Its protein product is CASSDAVYEQYF.

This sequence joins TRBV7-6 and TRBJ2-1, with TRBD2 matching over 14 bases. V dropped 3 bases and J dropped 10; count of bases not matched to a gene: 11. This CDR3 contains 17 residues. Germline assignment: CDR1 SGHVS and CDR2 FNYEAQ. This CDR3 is CASSFGTSGSAVGEQFF. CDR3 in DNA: TGTGCCAGCAGCTTCGGGACTAGCGGGAGCGCAGTTGGAGAGCAGTTCTTC.

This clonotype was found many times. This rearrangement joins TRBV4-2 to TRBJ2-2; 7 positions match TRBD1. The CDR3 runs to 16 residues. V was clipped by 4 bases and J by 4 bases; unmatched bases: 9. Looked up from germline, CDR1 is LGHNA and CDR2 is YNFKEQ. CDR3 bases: TGTGCCAGCAGCCCCACCGACAGGGTGCGCACCGGGGAGCTGTTTTTT. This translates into CASSPTDRVRTGELFF.

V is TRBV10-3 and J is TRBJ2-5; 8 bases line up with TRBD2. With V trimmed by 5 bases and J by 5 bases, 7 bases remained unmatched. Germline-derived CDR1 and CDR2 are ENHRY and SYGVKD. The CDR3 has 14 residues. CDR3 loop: CAISKAGDWETQYF. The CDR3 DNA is TGTGCCATCAGTAAAGCGGGAGATTGGGAGACCCAGTACTTC.

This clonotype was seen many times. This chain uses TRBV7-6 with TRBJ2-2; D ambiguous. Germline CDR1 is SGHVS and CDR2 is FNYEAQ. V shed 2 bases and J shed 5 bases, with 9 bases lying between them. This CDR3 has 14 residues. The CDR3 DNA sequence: TGTGCCAGCAGCTTAAGGGTACGAACCGGGGAGCTGTTTTTT. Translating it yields CASSLRVRTGELFF.

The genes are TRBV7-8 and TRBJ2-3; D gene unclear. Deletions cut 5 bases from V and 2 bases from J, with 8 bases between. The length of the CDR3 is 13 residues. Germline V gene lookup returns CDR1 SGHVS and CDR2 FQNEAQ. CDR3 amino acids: CASSIGVTDTQYF. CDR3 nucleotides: TGTGCCAGCAGCATAGGAGTCACAGATACGCAGTATTTT.

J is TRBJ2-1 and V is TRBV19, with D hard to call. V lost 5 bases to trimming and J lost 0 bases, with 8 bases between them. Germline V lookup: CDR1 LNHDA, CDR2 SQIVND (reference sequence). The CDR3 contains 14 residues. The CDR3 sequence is CASSQSNSYNEQFF. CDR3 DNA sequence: TGTGCCAGTAGTCAGTCAAACTCCTACAATGAGCAGTTCTTC.

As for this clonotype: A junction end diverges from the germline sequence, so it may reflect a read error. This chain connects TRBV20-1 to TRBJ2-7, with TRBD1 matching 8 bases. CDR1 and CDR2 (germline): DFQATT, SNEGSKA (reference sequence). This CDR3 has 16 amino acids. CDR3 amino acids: CSARALRQGLNYKQHF. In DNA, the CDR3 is TGCAGTGCTAGAGCCCTTAGACAGGGGCTTAACTACAAGCAGCACTTC.